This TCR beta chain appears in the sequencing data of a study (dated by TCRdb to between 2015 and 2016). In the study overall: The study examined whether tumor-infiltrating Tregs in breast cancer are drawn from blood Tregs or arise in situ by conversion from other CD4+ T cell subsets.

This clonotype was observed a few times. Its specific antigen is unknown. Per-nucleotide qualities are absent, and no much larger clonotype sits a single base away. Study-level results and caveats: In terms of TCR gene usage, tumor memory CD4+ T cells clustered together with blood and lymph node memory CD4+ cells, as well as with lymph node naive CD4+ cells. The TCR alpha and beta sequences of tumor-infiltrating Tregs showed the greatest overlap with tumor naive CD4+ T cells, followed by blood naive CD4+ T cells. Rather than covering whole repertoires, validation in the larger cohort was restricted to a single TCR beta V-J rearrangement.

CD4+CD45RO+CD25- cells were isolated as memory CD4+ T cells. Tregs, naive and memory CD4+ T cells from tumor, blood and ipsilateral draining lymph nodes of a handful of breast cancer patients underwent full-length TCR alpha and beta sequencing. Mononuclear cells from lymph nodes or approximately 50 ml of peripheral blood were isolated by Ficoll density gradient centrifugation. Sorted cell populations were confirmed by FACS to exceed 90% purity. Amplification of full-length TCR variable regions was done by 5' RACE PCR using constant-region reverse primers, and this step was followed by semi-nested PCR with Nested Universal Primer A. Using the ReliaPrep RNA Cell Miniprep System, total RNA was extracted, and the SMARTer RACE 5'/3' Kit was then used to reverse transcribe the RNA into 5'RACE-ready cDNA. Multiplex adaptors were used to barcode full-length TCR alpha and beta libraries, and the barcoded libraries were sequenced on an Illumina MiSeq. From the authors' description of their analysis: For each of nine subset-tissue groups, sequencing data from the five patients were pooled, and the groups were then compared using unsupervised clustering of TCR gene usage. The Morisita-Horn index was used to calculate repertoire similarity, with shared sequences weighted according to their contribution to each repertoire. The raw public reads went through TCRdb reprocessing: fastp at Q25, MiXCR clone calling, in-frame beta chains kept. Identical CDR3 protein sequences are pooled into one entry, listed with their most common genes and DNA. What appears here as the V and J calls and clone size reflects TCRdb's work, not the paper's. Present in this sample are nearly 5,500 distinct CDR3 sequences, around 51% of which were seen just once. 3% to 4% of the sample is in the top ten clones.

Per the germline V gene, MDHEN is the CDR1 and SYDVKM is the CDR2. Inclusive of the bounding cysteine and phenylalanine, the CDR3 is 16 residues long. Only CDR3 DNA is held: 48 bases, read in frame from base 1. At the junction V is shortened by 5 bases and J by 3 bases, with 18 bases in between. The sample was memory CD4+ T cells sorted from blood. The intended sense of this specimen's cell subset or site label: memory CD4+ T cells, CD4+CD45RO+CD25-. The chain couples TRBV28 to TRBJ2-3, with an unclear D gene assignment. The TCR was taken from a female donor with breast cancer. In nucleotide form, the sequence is TGTGCCAGCAGTATCCTCCCGCGTAGGGTGACAGATACGCAGTATTTT. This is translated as CASSILPRRVTDTQYF.